This record covers a single TCR beta chain. Its antigen is currently not known. One base away there is no much larger clone; base qualities are not given. The time point label for this specimen denotes: about 28 days (+/-7) after the second vaccine dose. Because spike-specific TCR depth and breadth did not differ between the two schedules, AZD1222 recipients who got a second dose at roughly 4 weeks were pooled with those who got a second dose at roughly 12 weeks. Vaccinee samples came from UK trials COV001 and COV002, including a single-blind randomized controlled phase 2/3 trial of AZD1222 (ChAdOx1 nCoV-19) in healthy adults. For TCRbeta chain sequencing, PBMC samples from trial participants were taken at day 0 and at day 28 after the second dose. From the germline V gene (reference sequence), CDR1 is SEHNR and CDR2 is FQNEAQ. The CDR3 contains 14 residues, cysteine and phenylalanine counted. Of the read, only the CDR3 DNA is kept; its 42 bases are in frame from base 1. The germline V and J ends show losses of 4 bases and 3 bases respectively, and no gene match explains 5 bases of the junction.

The CDR3 regions of human TCRbeta chains were subjected to immunosequencing. In the authors' own workflow: TCRs in the repertoires were compared against a reference library of SARS-CoV-2-specific TCRs that had been generated with the MIRA antigen-specificity platform. Breadth was defined as the fraction of unique TCRs that were SARS-CoV-2-associated. Depth was defined as the fraction of total T cells that were SARS-CoV-2-associated. Using the MIRA data, each spike-specific TCR was mapped to the spike region that the TCR reacts to and placed in a CD4 or CD8 class. Log10-transformed breadth and depth values were compared by one-way ANOVA with Sidak's multiple comparisons tests. TCRdb mirrors the immuneACCESS table, restricted to in-frame sequences. Some clones are absent from its copies; in checked studies, under half trace to an unresolved V gene, and the reason for the others is unknown. The V and J calls and clone size are taken from that table; D and trimming were inferred from the DNA. The table for this sample lists some 56,000 clones; about 91% of them were counted only once. Of the sample, 5% to 6.5% falls within the top ten clones.

The data derive from a study of T cell responses to AZD1222 COVID-19 vaccine (dated by TCRdb to the early 2020s). Some background on the complete study: A total of 240 or so trial participants underwent TCR sequencing, of whom about 200 had received two doses of AZD1222 and roughly 26 had received two doses of the MenACWY control vaccine. Trial participants were enrolled by age into subgroups of 18-55, 56-69 and 70-plus years, and roughly 150, 30 and 60 TCR-sequenced participants, respectively, were included in these subgroups.

Study-level results and caveats: Because no samples from the day 14 peak response were available, repertoires could be characterized only after the peak T cell response. In the small 56-69-year group, the increase in depth fell short of significance, most likely because of low power. Participants were mostly white British, with more females than males. The authors suggested clonal diversity may have been underestimated. A significant rise in spike-specific TCR breadth and depth was observed after two AZD1222 doses relative to day 0 and relative to MenACWY recipients. Conclusions about previously exposed vaccinees are limited because only a handful of AZD1222 recipients were SARS-CoV-2 seropositive at baseline. CD4 TCRs associated with the vaccine covered the entire spike protein, and the dominant responses were in regions 160-218 and 743-854. Reportedly, almost half of the unique spike-specific TCRs recognized epitopes lying outside the regions that are mutated in the B.1.351 and B.1.1.7 variants.

This TCR was sampled from an adult who received the AZD1222 COVID-19 vaccine. The rearranged chain carries TRBV7-9 and TRBJ2-7; 8 of the junction bases match TRBD1. The starting material was peripheral blood, obtained 28 days after the second AZD1222 dose. The nucleotide sequence is given as TGTGCCAGCAGCTCTGGACAGGGAAACTACGAGCAGTACTTC. Its coded protein is CASSSGQGNYEQYF.